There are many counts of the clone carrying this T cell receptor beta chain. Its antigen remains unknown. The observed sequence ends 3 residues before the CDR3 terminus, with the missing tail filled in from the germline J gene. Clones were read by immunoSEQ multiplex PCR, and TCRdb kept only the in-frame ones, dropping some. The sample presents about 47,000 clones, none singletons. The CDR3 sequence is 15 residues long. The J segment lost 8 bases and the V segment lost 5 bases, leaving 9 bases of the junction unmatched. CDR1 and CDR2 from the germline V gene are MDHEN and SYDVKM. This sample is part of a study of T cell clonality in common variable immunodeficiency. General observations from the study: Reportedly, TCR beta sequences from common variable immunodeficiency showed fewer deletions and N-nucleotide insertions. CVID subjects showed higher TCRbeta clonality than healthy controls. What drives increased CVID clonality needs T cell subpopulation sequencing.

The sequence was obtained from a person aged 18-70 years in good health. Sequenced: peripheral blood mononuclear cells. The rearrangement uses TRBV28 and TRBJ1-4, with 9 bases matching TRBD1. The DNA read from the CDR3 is TGTGCCAGCAGTCTCCCGGGACAGGGCTGGGAAAAA. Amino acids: CASSLPGQGWEK. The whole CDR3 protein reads CASSLPGQGWEKLFF.